Below are 2 T cell receptor beta chains sequenced from a single sample in a study of T-cell memory formation after mild COVID-19. One entry per CDR3 protein results from TCRdb running MiXCR on the 5' RACE reads. Among about 350,000 distinct CDR3 sequences listed, roughly an eighth were seen once. What was sequenced was PBMCs or a T cell subset sorted from them (not recorded which). These receptors came from a man younger than 30 who had mild COVID-19 (a few samples of this study predate the infection). Cell type and time point are not known.

CDR3 residues: CASSQGSTGSFGYTF. CDR3 DNA: TGCGCCAGCAGTCAGGGGAGTACCGGCTCGTTTGGCTACACCTTC. The chain joins TRBV5-1 to TRBJ1-2; TRBD1 might be the D (6 bases). The CDR3 spans 15 residues. The germline CDR1 and CDR2 sequences are SGHRS and YFSETQ. V was pared by 5 bases and J by 7 bases, with 21 bases between.

This clonotype was seen more than once but under ten times. This sequence joins TRBV20-1 and TRBJ2-4, with D uncertain. Trimming took 5 bases from V and 1 from J, leaving 15 bases between them. This CDR3 comprises 15 residues. Germline V gives CDR1 DFQATT, CDR2 SNEGSKA (reference sequence). The CDR3 sequence is CSAYPAHSAKNIQYF. In DNA form, the CDR3 reads TGCAGTGCTTATCCCGCTCATTCCGCCAAAAACATTCAGTACTTC.